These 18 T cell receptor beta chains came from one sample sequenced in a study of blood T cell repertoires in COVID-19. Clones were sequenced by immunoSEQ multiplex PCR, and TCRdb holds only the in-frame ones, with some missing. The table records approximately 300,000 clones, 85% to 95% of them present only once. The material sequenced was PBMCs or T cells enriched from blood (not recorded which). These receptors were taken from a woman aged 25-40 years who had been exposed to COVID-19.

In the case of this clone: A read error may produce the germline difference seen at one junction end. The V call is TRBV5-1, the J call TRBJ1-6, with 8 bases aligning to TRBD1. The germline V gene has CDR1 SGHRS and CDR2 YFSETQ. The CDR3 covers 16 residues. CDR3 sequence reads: CASGFTGGSYNSPLHF. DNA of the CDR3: TGCGCCAGCGGCTTCACAGGGGGCTCCTATAATTCACCCCTCCACTTT.

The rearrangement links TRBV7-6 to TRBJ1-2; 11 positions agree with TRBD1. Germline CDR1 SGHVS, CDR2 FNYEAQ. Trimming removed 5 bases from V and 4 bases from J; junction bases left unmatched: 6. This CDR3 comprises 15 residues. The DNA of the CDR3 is TGTGCCAGCAGCCCGGGACAGGGGGTCACCTATGGCTACACCTTC. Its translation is CASSPGQGVTYGYTF.

CDR3 DNA sequence: TGTGCCAGCAGCTTGGCCAGGGTTGATTCACCCCTCCACTTT. Its translation is CASSLARVDSPLHF. The chain links TRBV5-5 to TRBJ1-6; a possible D gene is TRBD1 (5 bases). V was pared by 0 bases and J by 8 bases, with 9 bases between. The CDR3 is made up of 14 amino acids. Germline V gives CDR1 SGHKS, CDR2 YYEKEE (reference sequence).

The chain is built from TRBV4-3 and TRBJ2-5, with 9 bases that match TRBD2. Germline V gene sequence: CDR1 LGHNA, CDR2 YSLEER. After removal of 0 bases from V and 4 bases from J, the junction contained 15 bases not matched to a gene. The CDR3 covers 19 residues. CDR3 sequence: CASSQDQVGRGGLGETQYF. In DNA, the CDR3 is TGCGCCAGCAGCCAAGATCAGGTGGGGCGGGGGGGCCTTGGAGAGACCCAGTACTTC.

DNA for the CDR3: TGTGCTAGTGGTTTGGGACATTTGAACACTGAAGCTTTCTTT. This sequence encodes CASGLGHLNTEAFF. The chain uses TRBV12-5 and TRBJ1-1; no reliable D call. The CDR3 runs 14 residues. Trimming removed 1 base at V and 0 bases at J, with 6 bases between. Germline CDR1 reads LGHNT; CDR2 reads FRNRAP.

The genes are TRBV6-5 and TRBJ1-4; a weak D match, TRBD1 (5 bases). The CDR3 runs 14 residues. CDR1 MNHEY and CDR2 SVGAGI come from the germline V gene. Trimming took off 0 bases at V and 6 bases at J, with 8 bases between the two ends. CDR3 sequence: CASSYSRQHEKLFF. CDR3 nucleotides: TGTGCCAGCAGTTACTCCCGACAGCATGAAAAACTGTTTTTT.

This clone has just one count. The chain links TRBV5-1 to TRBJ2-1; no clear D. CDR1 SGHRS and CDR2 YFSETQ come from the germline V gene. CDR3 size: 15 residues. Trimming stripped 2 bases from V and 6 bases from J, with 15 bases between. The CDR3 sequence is CASSLGAPEVNEQFF. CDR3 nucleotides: TGCGCCAGCAGCTTAGGAGCGCCTGAGGTCAATGAGCAGTTCTTC.

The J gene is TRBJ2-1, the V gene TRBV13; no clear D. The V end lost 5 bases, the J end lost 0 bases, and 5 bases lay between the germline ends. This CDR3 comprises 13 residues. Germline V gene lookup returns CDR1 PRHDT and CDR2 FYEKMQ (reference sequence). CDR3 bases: TGTGCCAGCAGCGCGAGCTCCTACAATGAGCAGTTCTTC. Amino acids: CASSASSYNEQFF.

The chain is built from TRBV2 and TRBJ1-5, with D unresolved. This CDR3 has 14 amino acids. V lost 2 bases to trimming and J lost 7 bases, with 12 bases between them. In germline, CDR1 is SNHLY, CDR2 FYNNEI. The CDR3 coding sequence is TGTGCCAGCAGTGAAATGGTGAACAGCCAGCCCCAGCATTTT. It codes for CASSEMVNSQPQHF.

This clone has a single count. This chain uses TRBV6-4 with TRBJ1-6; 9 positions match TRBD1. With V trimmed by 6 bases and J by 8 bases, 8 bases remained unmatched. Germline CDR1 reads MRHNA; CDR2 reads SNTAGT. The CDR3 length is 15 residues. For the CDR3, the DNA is TGTGCCAGCAGACGGGACAGGGTGGTTGATTCACCCCTCCACTTT. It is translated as CASRRDRVVDSPLHF.

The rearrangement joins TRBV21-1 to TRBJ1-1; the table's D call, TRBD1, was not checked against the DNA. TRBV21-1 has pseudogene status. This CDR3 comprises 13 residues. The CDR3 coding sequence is TGTGCCAGCAGCAACCGACAGGCCACTGAAGCTTTCTTT. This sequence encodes CASSNRQATEAFF.

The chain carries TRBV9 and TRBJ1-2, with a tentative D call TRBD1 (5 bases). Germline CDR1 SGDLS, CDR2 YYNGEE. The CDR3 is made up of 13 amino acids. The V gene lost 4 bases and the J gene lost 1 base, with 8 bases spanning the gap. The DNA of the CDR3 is TGTGCCAGCAGCCCCGGGGGTAACTATGGCTACACCTTC. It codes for CASSPGGNYGYTF.

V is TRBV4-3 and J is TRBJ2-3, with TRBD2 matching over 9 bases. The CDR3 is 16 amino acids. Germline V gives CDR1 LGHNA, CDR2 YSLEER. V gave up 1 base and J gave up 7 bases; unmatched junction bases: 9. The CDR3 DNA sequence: TGCGCCAGCAGCCAAGCGGGACTAGCCACACTATATACGCAGTATTTT. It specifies CASSQAGLATLYTQYF.

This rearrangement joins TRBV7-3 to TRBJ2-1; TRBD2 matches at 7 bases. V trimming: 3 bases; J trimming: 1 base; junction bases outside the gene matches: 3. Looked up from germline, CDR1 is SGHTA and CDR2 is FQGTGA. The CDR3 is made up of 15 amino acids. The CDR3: CASSFPGGSYNEQFF. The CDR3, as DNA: TGTGCCAGCAGCTTCCCGGGGGGTTCCTACAATGAGCAGTTCTTC.

DNA of the CDR3: TGTGCCAGCAGCTTACGCAGGGGGCTCTACGAGCAGTACTTC. Translation gives CASSLRRGLYEQYF. The chain uses TRBV13 and TRBJ2-7; 8 nucleotides align to TRBD1. Losses at the gene ends were 2 bases for V and 3 bases for J; bases not matched to a gene: 3. The CDR3 extends over 14 amino acids. Per germline, CDR1 PRHDT and CDR2 FYEKMQ (reference sequence).

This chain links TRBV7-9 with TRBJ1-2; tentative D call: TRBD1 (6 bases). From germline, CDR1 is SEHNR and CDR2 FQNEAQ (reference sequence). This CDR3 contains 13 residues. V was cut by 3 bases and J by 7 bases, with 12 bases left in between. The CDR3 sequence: CASSLTGLGGYTF. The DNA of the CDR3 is TGTGCCAGCAGCTTGACAGGACTCGGTGGCTACACCTTC.

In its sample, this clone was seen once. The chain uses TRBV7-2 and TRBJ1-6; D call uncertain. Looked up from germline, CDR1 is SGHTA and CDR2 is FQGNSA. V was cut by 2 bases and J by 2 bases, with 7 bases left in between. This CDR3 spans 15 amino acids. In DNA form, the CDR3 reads TGTGCCAGCAGCTTACTCGAGCCCTATAATTCACCCCTCCACTTT. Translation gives CASSLLEPYNSPLHF.

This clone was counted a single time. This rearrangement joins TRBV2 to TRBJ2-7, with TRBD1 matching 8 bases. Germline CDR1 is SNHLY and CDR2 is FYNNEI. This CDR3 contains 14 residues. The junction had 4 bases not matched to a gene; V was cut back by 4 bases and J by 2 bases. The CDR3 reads CASSVQGAPYEQYF. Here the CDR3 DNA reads TGTGCCAGCAGTGTTCAGGGGGCGCCCTACGAGCAGTACTTC.